A selection of T cell receptor beta chains follows, all from one sample in a study of T cells in Graves' hyperthyroidism and ophthalmopathy. Each CDR3 protein is one row after TCRdb ran MiXCR on the multiplex PCR reads. The table lists about half a million distinct CDR3 sequences, about 24% of them singletons, with roughly 12% in the top ten. Sequenced input: blood. The source of these receptors is a woman aged 25 to 45 with Graves' ophthalmopathy. Both conserved end residues are part of each CDR3. Fields, in order: J gene, clone size, D gene, V gene, CDR3 length, CDR3 protein, CDR3 DNA. The D gene is left open where the match is weak. Some rows have no size entry. The others give once, few or many, or a class for an expanded clone.

TRBJ2-4	NA	NA	TRBV5-1	15	CATIGQRIAKNIQYF	TGCGCCACAATAGGACAGAGAATAGCCAAAAACATTCAGTACTTC
TRBJ2-7	NA	NA	TRBV28	12	CASSSPIHEQYF	TGTGCCAGCAGTTCCCCCATCCACGAGCAGTACTTC
TRBJ1-5	NA	NA	TRBV6-1	16	CASSTLASGHNQPQHF	TGTGCCAGCAGTACGTTGGCTTCGGGGCACAATCAGCCCCAGCATTTT
TRBJ2-6	many	NA	TRBV12-3/TRBV12-4	18	CASSLGPYLISGANVLTF	TGTGCCAGCAGTTTGGGGCCATACTTAATCTCTGGGGCCAACGTCCTGACTTTC
TRBJ1-5	NA	TRBD1	TRBV19	15	CASIGRQGAYQPQHF	TGTGCCAGTATAGGTCGGCAGGGGGCCTATCAGCCCCAGCATTTT
TRBJ1-5	many	NA	TRBV27	14	CASTSRFGGQPQHF	TGTGCCAGTACTTCCAGGTTTGGGGGTCAGCCCCAGCATTTT
TRBJ1-1	NA	NA	TRBV5-1	13	CASSSTTNTEAFF	TGCGCCAGCAGCTCAACAACGAACACTGAAGCTTTCTTT
TRBJ2-5	few	TRBD2	TRBV10-2	15	CASGASGGAQETQYF	TGCGCCAGCGGCGCTAGCGGGGGGGCGCAAGAGACCCAGTACTTC
TRBJ1-2	many	NA	TRBV4-2	13	CASSQEGGEGYTF	TGTGCCAGCAGCCAAGAAGGCGGGGAAGGCTACACCTTC
TRBJ2-2	many	TRBD1	TRBV12-3/TRBV12-4	14	CASSRTGTSGELFF	TGTGCCAGCAGTCGGACAGGCACGTCCGGGGAGCTGTTTTTT
TRBJ2-7	NA	TRBD2	TRBV6-5	14	CASSWTSGSYEQYF	TGTGCCAGCAGTTGGACTAGCGGGAGCTACGAGCAGTACTTC
TRBJ1-2	NA	NA	TRBV2	15	CARGGIRTSDYGYTF	TGTGCCAGAGGGGGGATCCGGACTTCGGACTATGGCTACACCTTC
TRBJ2-7	many	NA	TRBV5-6	14	CASSWGSSSYEQYF	TGTGCCAGCAGCTGGGGCTCGAGCTCCTACGAGCAGTACTTC
TRBJ2-5	NA	NA	TRBV7-9	14	CASSLRGSVETQYF	TGTGCCAGCAGCTTAAGGGGGTCAGTGGAGACCCAGTACTTC
TRBJ2-7	many	TRBD2	TRBV7-2	13	CASRTSGGGEQYF	TGTGCCAGCAGGACTAGCGGGGGCGGTGAGCAGTACTTC
TRBJ2-5	many	TRBD2	TRBV11-2	16	CASSLGVASGEETQYF	TGTGCCAGCAGCTTAGGGGTGGCTAGCGGGGAAGAGACCCAGTACTTC
TRBJ2-7	NA	NA	TRBV11-1	16	CASSFQASSPSYEQYF	TGTGCCAGCAGCTTCCAGGCCTCCAGCCCTTCCTACGAGCAGTACTTC
TRBJ1-5	many	NA	TRBV12-3/TRBV12-4	14	CASSVGTFNQPQHF	TGTGCCAGCAGTGTCGGGACATTCAATCAGCCCCAGCATTTT
TRBJ2-2	many	NA	TRBV6-1	15	CASSALPTGTGELFF	TGTGCCAGCAGTGCCCTACCTACAGGGACCGGGGAGCTGTTTTTT
TRBJ2-7	many	NA	TRBV6-5	16	CASSYSSVQDSYEQYF	TGTGCCAGCAGTTACTCGTCAGTTCAAGATTCCTACGAGCAGTACTTC
TRBJ2-2	NA	NA	TRBV7-6	13	CASSFVGLGELFF	TGTGCCAGCAGCTTCGTGGGACTGGGGGAGCTGTTTTTT
TRBJ1-5	many	TRBD1	TRBV7-2	14	CASSPAGGGQPQHF	TGTGCCAGCAGCCCGGCAGGGGGCGGGCAGCCCCAGCATTTT
TRBJ2-3	many	TRBD2	TRBV5-1	17	CASSSRTGTSGTDTQYF	TGCGCCAGCAGCTCACGCACCGGGACTAGCGGCACAGATACGCAGTATTTT
TRBJ2-5	many	TRBD2	TRBV6-7	17	CASRISDTAGGQETQYF	TGTGCCAGCCGCATCAGCGACACAGCGGGGGGACAAGAGACCCAGTACTTC
TRBJ1-2	NA	NA	TRBV19	15	CASSTQHTTEYGYTF	TGTGCCAGTAGTACCCAGCACACGACGGAGTATGGCTACACCTTC
TRBJ2-5	many	NA	TRBV3-1	16	CASSHGFAARQETQYF	TGTGCCAGCAGCCATGGATTTGCTGCCCGGCAAGAGACCCAGTACTTC
TRBJ1-6	many	NA	TRBV16	15	CASSQFGGMDSPLHF	TGTGCCAGCAGCCAATTTGGGGGGATGGATTCACCCCTCCACTTT
TRBJ2-2	NA	TRBD2	TRBV3-1	14	CASRLAGAAGELFF	TGTGCCAGCAGGTTAGCGGGCGCGGCCGGGGAGCTGTTTTTT
TRBJ2-7	many	NA	TRBV6-1	16	CASRSAPGAIPYEQYF	TGTGCCAGCAGGTCTGCCCCAGGGGCAATTCCCTACGAGCAGTACTTC
TRBJ1-4	many	NA	TRBV7-9	14	CASSFRATNEKLFF	TGTGCCAGCAGCTTCAGAGCAACTAATGAAAAACTGTTTTTT
TRBJ1-2	many	NA	TRBV6-5	16	CASSPHAGSANYGYTF	TGTGCCAGCTCTCCCCACGCGGGGAGTGCTAACTATGGCTACACCTTC
TRBJ1-5	many	NA	TRBV6-5	17	CASSYAQGARGNQPQHF	TGTGCCAGCAGTTATGCGCAAGGGGCGCGCGGCAATCAGCCCCAGCATTTT
TRBJ2-5	many	TRBD2	TRBV9	15	CASSLYGGAGETQYF	TGTGCCAGCAGCCTTTACGGGGGGGCAGGAGAGACCCAGTACTTC
TRBJ2-7	many	NA	TRBV4-2	13	CASSQGQTYEQYF	TGTGCCAGCAGCCAAGGACAGACCTACGAGCAGTACTTC
TRBJ2-7	many	TRBD1	TRBV27	14	CASSMLDRVNEQYF	TGTGCCAGCAGCATGCTTGACAGGGTCAACGAGCAGTACTTC
TRBJ1-1	NA	NA	TRBV24-1	13	CATSDPRQAGTFF	TGTGCCACCAGTGATCCCCGACAGGCTGGGACTTTCTTT
TRBJ1-1	many	NA	TRBV12-3/TRBV12-4	14	CASSFRRANTEAFF	TGTGCCAGCAGTTTTCGTAGGGCGAACACTGAAGCTTTCTTT
TRBJ1-3	NA	NA	TRBV12-3/TRBV12-4	13	CASDSYSGNTIYF	TGTGCCAGCGACAGTTACTCTGGAAACACCATATATTTT
TRBJ2-2	many	NA	TRBV11-1	13	CASRPTNTGELFF	TGTGCCAGCAGGCCCACGAACACCGGGGAGCTGTTTTTT
TRBJ2-7	many	NA	TRBV11-2	17	CASSLDPSETSSYEQYF	TGTGCCAGCAGCTTAGATCCTAGCGAGACCTCCTCCTACGAGCAGTACTTC
TRBJ2-7	few	NA	TRBV7-8	14	CASSLGTQGYEQYF	TGTGCCAGCAGCTTAGGGACCCAGGGTTACGAGCAGTACTTC
TRBJ1-1	NA	TRBD1	TRBV20-1	15	CSARDAGQQNTEAFF	TGCAGTGCTAGAGATGCGGGACAGCAGAACACTGAAGCTTTCTTT
TRBJ2-7	many	NA	TRBV3-1	13	CASSHYRLNEQYF	TGTGCCAGCAGCCATTACAGGCTGAACGAGCAGTACTTC
TRBJ2-5	few	NA	TRBV18	14	CASSPLPEAETQYF	TGTGCCAGCTCACCACTCCCCGAGGCGGAGACCCAGTACTTC
TRBJ2-5	many	TRBD2	TRBV20-1	15	CSARRPSGDQETQYF	TGCAGTGCTAGACGGCCTAGCGGAGATCAAGAGACCCAGTACTTC
TRBJ1-1	many	NA	TRBV6-2/TRBV6-3	14	CASSYYGGNTEAFF	TGTGCCAGCAGTTACTATGGGGGAAACACTGAAGCTTTCTTT
TRBJ1-1	few	NA	TRBV12-5	11	CASALQGEAFF	TGTGCTAGTGCCCTGCAGGGGGAAGCTTTCTTT
TRBJ1-2	many	NA	TRBV12-3/TRBV12-4	14	CASSLRLGGYGYTF	TGTGCCAGCAGTTTACGTCTGGGGGGCTATGGCTACACCTTC
TRBJ2-7	few	NA	TRBV28	15	CASCLSSDYPYEQYF	TGTGCCAGCTGTTTAAGTTCGGACTACCCCTACGAGCAGTACTTC
TRBJ2-5	few	NA	TRBV19	13	CASSSREGETQYF	TGTGCCAGTAGTAGCCGGGAAGGAGAGACCCAGTACTTC
TRBJ2-7	NA	NA	TRBV27	15	CASRLGPTPLYEQYF	TGTGCCAGCCGCTTAGGACCAACCCCCCTCTACGAGCAGTACTTC
TRBJ1-2	many	NA	TRBV2	13	CASTPDAAYGYTF	TGTGCCAGCACGCCGGACGCCGCCTATGGCTACACCTTC
TRBJ1-1	many	NA	TRBV7-9	13	CASRSDSNTEAFF	TGTGCCAGCAGATCGGACAGTAACACTGAAGCTTTCTTT
TRBJ1-2	many	NA	TRBV7-2	13	CASSPAPDYGYTF	TGTGCCAGCAGCCCGGCACCGGACTATGGCTACACCTTC
TRBJ1-5	NA	NA	TRBV28	15	CASRPLRQMNQPQHF	TGTGCCAGCAGACCGCTCCGACAGATGAATCAGCCCCAGCATTTT
TRBJ1-1	many	TRBD1	TRBV20-1	15	CSARSTGGLNTEAFF	TGCAGTGCTAGATCGACAGGGGGCTTAAACACTGAAGCTTTCTTT
TRBJ2-4	NA	NA	TRBV6-1	16	CASSEGQGLGKNIQYF	TGTGCCAGCAGTGAGGGGCAAGGGTTGGGCAAAAACATTCAGTACTTC
TRBJ2-3	NA	NA	TRBV12-3/TRBV12-4	14	CASSSLGVGDTQYF	TGTGCCAGCAGTTCGTTAGGGGTGGGAGATACGCAGTATTTT
TRBJ1-2	few	TRBD1	TRBV6-5	15	CASSYGQGNLYGYTF	TGTGCCAGCAGTTACGGACAGGGGAATCTCTATGGCTACACCTTC